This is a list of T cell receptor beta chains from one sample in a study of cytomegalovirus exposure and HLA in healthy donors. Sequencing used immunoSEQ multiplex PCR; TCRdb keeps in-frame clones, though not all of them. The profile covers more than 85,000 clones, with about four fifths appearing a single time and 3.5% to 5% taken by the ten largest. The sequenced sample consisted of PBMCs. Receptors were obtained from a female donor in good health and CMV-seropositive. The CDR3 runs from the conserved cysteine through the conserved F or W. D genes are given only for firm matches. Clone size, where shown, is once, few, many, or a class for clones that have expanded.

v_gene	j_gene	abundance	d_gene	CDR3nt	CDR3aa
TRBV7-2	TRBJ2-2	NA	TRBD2	TGTGCCAGCAGCGGGCAGCGGGGAGCCGGGGAGCTGTTTTTT	CASSGQRGAGELFF
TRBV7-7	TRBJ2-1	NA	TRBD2	TGTGCCACACGGGGGGAAAGAGATGGTGAGCAGTTCTTC	CATRGERDGEQFF
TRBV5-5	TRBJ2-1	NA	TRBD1	TGTGCCAGCAGCTTGGGAACAGGGGTTTCGTACAATGAGCAGTTCTTC	CASSLGTGVSYNEQFF
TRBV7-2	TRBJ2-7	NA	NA	TGTGCCAGCAGACTGAGTGAGTACGAGCAGTACTTC	CASRLSEYEQYF
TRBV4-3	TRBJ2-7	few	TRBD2	TGCGCCAGCAGCCAAGAATGGCGGGGGGTCTACGAGCAGTACTTC	CASSQEWRGVYEQYF
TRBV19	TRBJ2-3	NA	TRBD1	TGTGCCAGTAAAGGACAGGGCACAGATACGCAGTATTTT	CASKGQGTDTQYF
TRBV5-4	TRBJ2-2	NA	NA	TGTGCCAGCTTCTGGAGAGGGAGTGACACCGGGGAGCTGTTTTTT	CASFWRGSDTGELFF
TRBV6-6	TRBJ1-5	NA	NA	TGTGCCAGCAGTCTGTCATCGGTGGTTGGCAATCAGCCCCAGCATTTT	CASSLSSVVGNQPQHF
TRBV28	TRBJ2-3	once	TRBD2	TGTGCCAGCAGTCTAGCGGGAGGGCCGTCATGGTCGCAGTATTTT	CASSLAGGPSWSQYF
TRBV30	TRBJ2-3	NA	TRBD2	TGTGCCTGGAGTGTGGGGCTAGCGGGGGACACAGATACGCAGTATTTT	CAWSVGLAGDTDTQYF
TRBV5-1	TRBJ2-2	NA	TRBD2	TGCGCCAGCAGCCTCACCCCCCTAGCGGCGAACACCGGGGAGCTGTTTTTT	CASSLTPLAANTGELFF
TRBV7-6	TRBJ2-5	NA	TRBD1	TGTGCCAGCAGCAAACGGACAGGGACGGAGACCCAGTACTTC	CASSKRTGTETQYF
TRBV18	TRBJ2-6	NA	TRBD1	TGTGCCAGCTCACCACAGACAGGGGCCAACGGCCTGACTTTC	CASSPQTGANGLTF
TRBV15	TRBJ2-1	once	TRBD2	TGTGCCACCAGCGGCGGGACTAGCGGGAGCAATGAGCAGTTCTTC	CATSGGTSGSNEQFF
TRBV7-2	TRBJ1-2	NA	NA	TGTGCCAGCAGCTTAAGGACAGTCTCTTTCGCTAACTATGGCTACACCTTC	CASSLRTVSFANYGYTF
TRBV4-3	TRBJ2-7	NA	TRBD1	TGCGCCAGCAGCCAAGGGACAGGAAGCTCCTACGAGCAGTACTTC	CASSQGTGSSYEQYF
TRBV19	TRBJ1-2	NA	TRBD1	TGTGCCAGTAGCCGTAAGACAGGGGCGGACAACTATGGCTACACCTTC	CASSRKTGADNYGYTF
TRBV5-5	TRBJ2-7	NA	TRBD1	TGTGCCAGCAGCCGAGGGACAGGGGGCATCCCCTACGAGCAGTACTTC	CASSRGTGGIPYEQYF
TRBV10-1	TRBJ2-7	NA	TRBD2	TGCGCCAGCAGTGAGTCTGGCGGGAGTGGGCAGTACTTC	CASSESGGSGQYF
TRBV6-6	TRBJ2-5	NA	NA	TGTGCCAGCAGTTACGCGGCTAGCCAAGAGACCCAGTACTTC	CASSYAASQETQYF
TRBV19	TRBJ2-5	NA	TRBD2	TGTGCCAGTAAGCTAGCGGGAGGAGAGACCCAGTACTTC	CASKLAGGETQYF
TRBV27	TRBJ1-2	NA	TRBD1	TGTGCCAGCAGTCTTCGGACAGGGCTAGGCTACACCTTC	CASSLRTGLGYTF
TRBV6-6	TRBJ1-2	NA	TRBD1	TGTGCCAGCTCTTCTCTACAGGGGTATGGCTACACCTTC	CASSSLQGYGYTF
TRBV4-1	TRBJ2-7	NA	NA	TGCGCCAGCAGCCCGCGGCGAGAAAGCTCCTACGAGCAGTACTTC	CASSPRRESSYEQYF
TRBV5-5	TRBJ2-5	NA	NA	TGTGCCAGCAGCTTGGCCCCCAGGGGTTCCCAAGAGACCCAGTACTTC	CASSLAPRGSQETQYF
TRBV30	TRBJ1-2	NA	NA	TGTGCCTCGCCTGACCCAGGAAAAGGCTACACCTTC	CASPDPGKGYTF
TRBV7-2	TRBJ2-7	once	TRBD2	TGTGCCAGCAGCCCGGGACTAGCGGGAGCCTACGAGCAGTACTTC	CASSPGLAGAYEQYF
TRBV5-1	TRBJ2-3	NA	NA	TGCGCCAGCAGCTTGGTAGGCGGGGGCGCTAGCACAGATACGCAGTATTTT	CASSLVGGGASTDTQYF
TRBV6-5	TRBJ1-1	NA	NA	TGTGCCAGCAGTTACTCGGGAGGGTTGAACACTGAAGCTTTCTTT	CASSYSGGLNTEAFF
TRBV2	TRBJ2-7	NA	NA	TGTGCCAGCAGCCACGCCCGGCTAGCGAACTCCTACGAGCAGTACTTC	CASSHARLANSYEQYF
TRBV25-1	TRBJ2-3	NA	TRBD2	TGTGCCAGCTCTCGACGGCGGGGGGCAGATACGCAGTATTTT	CASSRRRGADTQYF
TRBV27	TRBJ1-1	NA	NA	TGTGCCAGCAGTTTATGGGGAGAGAGGGAAGCTTTCTTT	CASSLWGEREAFF
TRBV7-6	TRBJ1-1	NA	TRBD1	TGTGCCAGCAGCTACGGACAGGGGGCCACTGAAGCTTTCTTT	CASSYGQGATEAFF
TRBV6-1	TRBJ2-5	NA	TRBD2	TGTGCCAGCAGTGTGACTAGCGGGAGTCCTGGTGAGACCCAGTACTTC	CASSVTSGSPGETQYF
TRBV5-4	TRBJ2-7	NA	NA	TGTGCCAGCAGCTGGGGGATGCGGGGGCTAGAGGAGCAGTACTTC	CASSWGMRGLEEQYF
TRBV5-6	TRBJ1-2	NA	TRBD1	TGTGCCAGCAGCTCACGCCAGGGGGCTATAGGGTATGGCTACACCTTC	CASSSRQGAIGYGYTF
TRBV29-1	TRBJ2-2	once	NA	TGCAGCGTTGGTCAGGGCACCGGGGAGCTGTTTTTT	CSVGQGTGELFF
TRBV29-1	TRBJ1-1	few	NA	TGCAGCGTTTGGCGGGGTTTGGGCACTGAAGCTTTCTTT	CSVWRGLGTEAFF
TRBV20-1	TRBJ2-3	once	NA	TGCAGTCCCTGGAGTGGTGTATTT	CSPWSGVF
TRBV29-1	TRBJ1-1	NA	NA	TGCAGCGTTGAAGGGGGCAGGGGGAACACTGAAGCTTTCTTT	CSVEGGRGNTEAFF
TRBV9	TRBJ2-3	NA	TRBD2	TGTGCCAGCAGCACCCGTGGGGGGGAAACAGATACGCAGTATTTT	CASSTRGGETDTQYF
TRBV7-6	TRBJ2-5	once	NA	TGTGCCAGCAGCTTAGCAGGGAGCCAAGAGACCCAGTACTTC	CASSLAGSQETQYF